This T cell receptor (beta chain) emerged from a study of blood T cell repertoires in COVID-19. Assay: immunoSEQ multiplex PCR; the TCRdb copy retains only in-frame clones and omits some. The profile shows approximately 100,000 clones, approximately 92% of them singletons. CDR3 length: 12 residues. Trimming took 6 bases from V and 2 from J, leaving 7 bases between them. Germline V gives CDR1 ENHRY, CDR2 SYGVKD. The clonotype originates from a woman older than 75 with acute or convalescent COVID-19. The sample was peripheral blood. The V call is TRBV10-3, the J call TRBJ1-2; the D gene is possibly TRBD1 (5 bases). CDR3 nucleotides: TGTGCCATCAGGGACATCAACTATGGCTACACCTTC. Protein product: CAIRDINYGYTF.